Following are 31 T cell receptor beta chains from one sample sequenced in a study of blood T cell repertoires in COVID-19. Clones were sequenced by immunoSEQ multiplex PCR, and TCRdb holds only the in-frame ones, with some missing. The sample records 150,000 or so clones, roughly 83% being singletons. The sample was PBMCs or T cells enriched from blood (not recorded which). Receptor source: a man in his 70s who had been exposed to COVID-19.

The chain has TRBV5-8 and TRBJ2-3; tentatively, D is TRBD2 (5 bases). The V and J ends lost 2 bases and 7 bases respectively, with 17 bases between them. CDR3 length: 15 amino acids. The germline CDR1 and CDR2 sequences are SGHTS and YDEGEE. This CDR3 is CASSFVTSELNTQYF. CDR3 DNA: TGTGCCAGCAGCTTCGTAACTAGTGAGTTGAATACGCAGTATTTT.

The chain has TRBV28 and TRBJ2-7, with TRBD2 matching 7 bases. Germline CDR1 MDHEN, CDR2 SYDVKM. The length of the CDR3 is 14 residues. V gave up 3 bases and J gave up 6 bases; unmatched junction bases: 8. The CDR3: CASSLGGKMAEQYF. The CDR3 region has the DNA TGTGCCAGCAGTTTGGGGGGGAAGATGGCCGAGCAGTACTTC.

This clone has just one count. This chain joins TRBV7-9 and TRBJ2-1, with 7 bases matching TRBD2. Germline trimming cut 1 base from V and 7 bases from J; bases unmatched to any gene: 10. The CDR3 totals 16 residues. The V gene's germline CDR1 is SEHNR and CDR2 FQNEAQ (reference sequence). The CDR3 DNA reads TGTGCCAGCAGCTTAGTTTCGCGGGAGATCAGGAATGAGCAGTTCTTC. Protein product: CASSLVSREIRNEQFF.

Concerning this clone itself: A read error may produce the germline difference seen at one junction end. The chain links TRBV5-4 to TRBJ1-1; no reliable D call. CDR1 and CDR2 from the germline V gene are SGHNT and YYREEE (reference sequence). The CDR3 sequence is 13 residues long. The CDR3 nucleotides read TGTGCCAGCAGCCCCGGGAGGAACGCTGAAGCTTTCTTT. Protein product: CASSPGRNAEAFF.

The chain combines TRBV4-2 with TRBJ2-1; TRBD2 matches 7 bases. Unmatched junction bases numbered 3, after V lost 4 bases and J lost 6 bases. The CDR3 covers 13 residues. Germline values: CDR1 LGHNA, CDR2 YNFKEQ. CDR3 sequence reads: CASSPGLGNEQFF. The CDR3 bases are TGTGCCAGCAGCCCAGGACTAGGCAATGAGCAGTTCTTC.

The rearrangement uses TRBV5-1 and TRBJ1-1; the D gene is possibly TRBD1 (5 bases). The germline V gene has CDR1 SGHRS and CDR2 YFSETQ. V lost 5 bases to trimming and J lost 6 bases, with 17 bases between them. This CDR3 is built from 14 residues. The CDR3 coding sequence is TGCGCCAGCAGTCGGGGCGGGTCGGGAGCTGAAGCTTTCTTT. Protein product: CASSRGGSGAEAFF.

This chain connects TRBV19 to TRBJ1-1; D is undetermined. The germline V gene encodes CDR1 LNHDA and CDR2 SQIVND (reference sequence). The V end lost 4 bases, the J end lost 8 bases, and 14 bases lay between the germline ends. This CDR3 has 13 amino acids. The CDR3, as DNA: TGTGCCAGTAGTACCCCCCTAGAGGGAGAAGCTTTCTTT. This sequence encodes CASSTPLEGEAFF.

The J gene is TRBJ2-1, the V gene TRBV29-1; D unclear. The V end was cut by 0 bases, the J end by 5 bases, with 8 bases between. Germline V gives CDR1 SQVTM, CDR2 ANQGSEA. The CDR3 runs to 13 residues. The CDR3 here is CSVEDLSNNEQFF. CDR3 coding DNA: TGCAGCGTTGAAGATCTTAGCAACAATGAGCAGTTCTTC.

The genes are TRBV7-2 and TRBJ1-1, with no clear D. From germline, CDR1 is SGHTA and CDR2 FQGNSA. V was cut by 2 bases and J by 2 bases, with 6 bases left in between. This CDR3 has 13 residues. CDR3: CASSLRANTEAFF. The CDR3 nucleotides are TGTGCCAGCAGCTTAAGAGCAAACACTGAAGCTTTCTTT.

The V gene is TRBV7-8, the J gene TRBJ2-3; D perhaps matches TRBD2 (5 bases). This CDR3 spans 16 amino acids. The germline V gene has CDR1 SGHVS and CDR2 FQNEAQ. V was pared by 5 bases and J by 2 bases, with 17 bases between. CDR3 coding DNA: TGTGCCAGCAGCAAGAGGGCGCAGGCTAACACAGATACGCAGTATTTT. This codes for CASSKRAQANTDTQYF.

The chain has TRBV7-9 and TRBJ1-2; a possible D gene is TRBD1 (5 bases). Trimming pared 5 bases from V and 4 bases from J, leaving 20 bases between. Germline V lookup: CDR1 SEHNR, CDR2 FQNEAQ (reference sequence). The CDR3 loop spans 16 amino acids. The CDR3 coding sequence is TGTGCCAGCAGCCCAAGTGCGGGGACTGGTGTCTATGGCTACACCTTC. Protein product: CASSPSAGTGVYGYTF.

The V and J genes are TRBV7-9 and TRBJ1-2; D uncertain. The germline gives CDR1 SEHNR, CDR2 FQNEAQ (reference sequence). Trimming pared 1 base from V and 5 bases from J, leaving 8 bases between. CDR3 size: 13 residues. The CDR3 here is CASSLDSKYGYTF. The CDR3 DNA is TGTGCCAGCAGCTTAGACAGCAAATATGGCTACACCTTC.

This chain connects TRBV2 to TRBJ1-4; 8 bases line up with TRBD1. With V trimmed by 10 bases and J by 8 bases, 12 bases remained unmatched. The CDR3 spans 14 residues. CDR1 and CDR2 (germline): SNHLY, FYNNEI. CDR3 amino acids: CATSGQGGKEKLFF. Here the CDR3 DNA reads TGTGCCACTAGCGGACAGGGCGGGAAGGAAAAACTGTTTTTT.

The chain couples TRBV5-4 to TRBJ2-1; 12 bases agree with TRBD2. The CDR3 consists of 16 residues. V gave up 4 bases and J gave up 4 bases; unmatched junction bases: 6. The germline V gene has CDR1 SGHNT and CDR2 YYREEE (reference sequence). The CDR3 DNA reads as TGTGCCAGCAGCGGGGGTGGGACTAGCGGGTACAATGAGCAGTTCTTC. Its translation: CASSGGGTSGYNEQFF.

Notes on this clone: Given a much more abundant clone one base away, this may be a read error. The V and J genes are TRBV5-5 and TRBJ1-1; D is perhaps TRBD1 (6 bases). Trimming removed 0 bases at V and 4 bases at J, with 7 bases between. CDR3 length: 13 residues. Germline loops: CDR1 SGHKS, CDR2 YYEKEE (reference sequence). The CDR3 DNA reads TGTGCCAGCAGCTTGGGAGGGGGCACTGAAGCTTTCTTT. As protein: CASSLGGGTEAFF.

The chain is built from TRBV7-2 and TRBJ2-3, with TRBD2 identical over 13 bases. Unmatched junction bases numbered 5, after V lost 6 bases and J lost 2 bases. This CDR3 region has 16 residues. Per germline, CDR1 SGHTA and CDR2 FQGNSA. The CDR3: CASRTGLAGLTDTQYF. DNA for the CDR3: TGTGCCAGCAGGACGGGACTAGCGGGGCTCACAGATACGCAGTATTTT.

The V gene is TRBV10-3, the J gene TRBJ2-7; 8 bases are shared with TRBD2. V lost 3 bases and J lost 0; bases outside the gene matches: 7. The CDR3 consists of 16 residues. CDR1 and CDR2 from the germline V gene are ENHRY and SYGVKD. The CDR3 region has the DNA TGTGCCATCAGTGAACTGAGCGGGGGCTCCTCCTACGAGCAGTACTTC. Residues: CAISELSGGSSYEQYF.

The chain carries TRBV4-3 and TRBJ1-6; D is uncertain. Germline lookup yields CDR1 LGHNA and CDR2 YSLEER. CDR3 length equals 15 residues. V lost 0 bases and J 6 bases, leaving 9 bases between the germline ends. In DNA, the CDR3 is TGCGCCAGCAGCCAAGAGCGCTTCTCTAATTCACCCCTCCACTTT. Its protein product is CASSQERFSNSPLHF.

The genes are TRBV28 and TRBJ1-1, with 8 bases lining up with TRBD1. The CDR3 spans 15 residues. Per the germline V gene, CDR1 is MDHEN and CDR2 is SYDVKM. Unmatched junction bases numbered 6, after V lost 5 bases and J lost 1 base. The CDR3 nucleotides are TGTGCCAGCAGTCCCGGGGACAGGTCGAACACTGAAGCTTTCTTT. Residues: CASSPGDRSNTEAFF.

The chain uses TRBV3-1 (or the pseudogene TRBV3-2) and TRBJ2-2, with TRBD2 matching over 7 bases. Looked up from germline, CDR1 is LGHDT and CDR2 is YNNKEL (reference sequence). With 1 base clipped from V and 6 bases from J, the junction kept 2 bases outside the gene matches. This CDR3 comprises 14 residues. CDR3 region: CASSQGLAAGELFF. The CDR3 DNA is TGTGCCAGCAGCCAAGGACTAGCCGCCGGGGAGCTGTTTTTT.

J is TRBJ2-4 and V is TRBV11-2; the match to TRBD1 covers 10 bases. The germline V gene has CDR1 SGHAT and CDR2 FQNNGV. Germline trimming cut 5 bases from V and 0 bases from J; bases unmatched to any gene: 13. The length of the CDR3 is 19 residues. The CDR3 sequence is CASSPRQGAQRLAKNIQYF. CDR3 in DNA: TGTGCCAGCAGCCCGCGACAGGGGGCGCAAAGGCTAGCCAAAAACATTCAGTACTTC.

The table lists this clone with a few counts. DNA of the CDR3: TGTGCCAGTAGTCCTGGACAGGGAAGGAAAACCGGGGAGCTGTTTTTT. This translates into CASSPGQGRKTGELFF. The rearrangement joins TRBV19 to TRBJ2-2, with 8 bases matching TRBD1. Per the germline V gene, CDR1 is LNHDA and CDR2 is SQIVND (reference sequence). This CDR3 is built from 16 residues. The V and J ends lost 5 bases and 5 bases, in that order; junction bases with no gene match: 10.

This clone was detected once. The J gene is TRBJ2-1, the V gene TRBV16; 8 bases match TRBD2. The CDR3 is 16 residues long. Losses at the gene ends were 0 bases for V and 3 bases for J; bases not matched to a gene: 4. Germline CDR1 is KGHSY and CDR2 is FQNENV. CDR3 sequence (DNA): TGTGCCAGCAGCCAATCGGGCGGGGGGATCTACAATGAGCAGTTCTTC. It yields the protein CASSQSGGGIYNEQFF.

The chain joins TRBV7-9 to TRBJ1-4; no clear D. The CDR3 runs to 15 residues. Trimming shortened V by 4 bases and J by 7 bases, and 16 bases separated the two germline ends. Germline V gene lookup returns CDR1 SEHNR and CDR2 FQNEAQ (reference sequence). The CDR3 protein is CASSSGAGLGEKLFF. For the CDR3, the DNA is TGTGCCAGCAGCTCCGGAGCGGGTTTGGGTGAAAAACTGTTTTTT. The full variable domain, in which reference TRBV7-9 and TRBJ1-4 provide the parts outside the CDR3, is DTGVSQNPRHKITKRGQNVTFRCDPISEHNRLYWYRQTLGQGPEFLTYFQNEAQLEKSRLLSDRFSAERPKGSFSTLEIQRTEQGDSAMYLCASSSGAGLGEKLFFGSGTQLSVL.

The chain carries TRBV2 and TRBJ1-2; D may be TRBD1 (5 bases). Germline CDR1 reads SNHLY; CDR2 reads FYNNEI. This CDR3 region has 14 residues. Trimming pared 4 bases from V and 4 bases from J, leaving 13 bases between. The CDR3 protein is CASSAGGDGYGYTF. For the CDR3, the DNA is TGTGCCAGCAGTGCTGGAGGGGATGGCTATGGCTACACCTTC.

The genes are TRBV19 and TRBJ1-1, with a tentative D call TRBD1 (6 bases). V was shortened by 3 bases and J by 4 bases, with 15 bases between the two germline ends. CDR1 and CDR2 (germline): LNHDA, SQIVND (reference sequence). The CDR3 has 15 residues. CDR3 amino acids: CASSILGGVTTEAFF. As DNA, the CDR3 is TGTGCCAGTAGTATTTTAGGGGGGGTGACCACTGAAGCTTTCTTT.

This clone was seen a single time. The CDR3 loop reads CASTNTGTSGTWADTQYF. CDR3 nucleotide sequence: TGCGCCAGCACTAACACCGGGACTAGCGGGACCTGGGCAGATACGCAGTATTTT. V is TRBV10-2 and J is TRBJ2-3; 13 bases fit TRBD2. V was clipped by 7 bases and J by 4 bases; unmatched bases: 14. This CDR3 has 18 residues. Germline V CDR1 and CDR2: WSHSY, SAAADI.

V and J are TRBV16 and TRBJ2-2, with 8 bases aligning to TRBD2. This CDR3 has 18 amino acids. Germline trimming cut 3 bases from V and 2 bases from J; bases unmatched to any gene: 11. The germline V gene encodes CDR1 KGHSY and CDR2 FQNENV. As DNA, the CDR3 is TGTGCCAGCAGCCACCGTAGGGCGGGAGGACCAAACACCGGGGAGCTGTTTTTT. Amino acid sequence: CASSHRRAGGPNTGELFF. Looking up the rest from reference TRBV16 and TRBJ2-2 gives the full variable domain: GEEVAQTPKHLVRGEGQKAKLYCAPIKGHSYVFWYQQVLKNEFKFLISFQNENVFDETGMPKERFSAKCLPNSPCSLEIQATKLEDSAVYFCASSHRRAGGPNTGELFFGEGSRLTVL.

The V call is TRBV7-7, the J call TRBJ2-1; 7 bases are shared with TRBD2. V shed 4 bases, J shed 14 bases, and the junction held 17 bases outside the gene matches. Germline V gives CDR1 SSHAT, CDR2 FNYEAQ (reference sequence). The CDR3 runs to 15 residues. The CDR3 DNA follows: TGTGCCAGCAGCTCGTCGGGGGGAAATAACGGCGGCGAGTTCTTC. Its translation is CASSSSGGNNGGEFF.

The gene calls are TRBV12-3 or TRBV12-4 and TRBJ1-1, with D hard to call. The CDR3 loop spans 11 amino acids. Trimming pared 0 bases from V and 6 bases from J, leaving 2 bases between. The CDR3 bases are TGTGCCAGCAGTTTAGCCTCTGAAGCTTTCTTT. Translated: CASSLASEAFF.

The CDR3 coding sequence is TGTGCCAGCATTGGGGGGTCCGGCTATGGCTACACCTTC. Translating it yields CASIGGSGYGYTF. V gene TRBV6-5 combines with J gene TRBJ1-2; a possible D gene is TRBD1 (5 bases). The CDR3 length is 13 residues. Germline V gene sequence: CDR1 MNHEY, CDR2 SVGAGI. Trimming removed 7 bases from V and 4 bases from J, with 13 bases in between.